These T cell receptor beta chains were read from a single sample in a study of blood T cell repertoires in COVID-19. Produced via immunoSEQ multiplex PCR; TCRdb's table is partial and in-frame only. The data contain approximately 290,000 clones, under 90% of them singletons. The specimen sequenced was peripheral blood. Receptors originate from a woman aged 25 to 39 with COVID-19, enrolled during active disease. The CDR3 runs from the conserved cysteine through the conserved F or W. Fields, in order: J gene, clone size, D gene, V gene, CDR3 DNA, CDR3 protein. The D gene is left open where the match is weak. The listing skips clone size in some rows; elsewhere it reads once, few, many or a size class.

J: TRBJ1-2; size: .; D: .; V: TRBV28; DNA: TGTGCCAGCAGTTTATCGAGAGGGCCCGGCTACACCTTC; CDR3: CASSLSRGPGYTF
J: TRBJ2-1; size: .; D: .; V: TRBV3-1/TRBV3-2; DNA: TGTGCCAGCAGCCCCCAGATAGCGGCATACAATGAGCAGTTCTTC; CDR3: CASSPQIAAYNEQFF
J: TRBJ2-3; size: few; D: TRBD2; V: TRBV5-1; DNA: TGCGCCAGCAGCTTGGAGTCGCGGGGGTATAGCACAGATACGCAGTATTTT; CDR3: CASSLESRGYSTDTQYF
J: TRBJ2-7; size: few; D: .; V: TRBV4-1; DNA: TGCGCCAGCCGGGGGAGCTCCTACGAGCAGTACTTC; CDR3: CASRGSSYEQYF
J: TRBJ1-6; size: .; D: .; V: TRBV5-5; DNA: TGTGCCAGCAGGGGCGGGGCTGGAAATTCACCCCTCCACTTT; CDR3: CASRGGAGNSPLHF
J: TRBJ2-1; size: .; D: TRBD2; V: TRBV19; DNA: TGTGCCAGTAGTATAGTAGGGACTAGCTCCCATGAGCAGTTCTTC; CDR3: CASSIVGTSSHEQFF
J: TRBJ1-5; size: .; D: TRBD1; V: TRBV30; DNA: TGTGCCTGGAGCGGGGGACAGGGGGTCCAGCCCCAGCATTTT; CDR3: CAWSGGQGVQPQHF
J: TRBJ1-1; size: .; D: .; V: TRBV9; DNA: TGTGCCAGCAGCACCCAGGGGATGAACACTGAAGCTTTCTTT; CDR3: CASSTQGMNTEAFF
J: TRBJ2-7; size: .; D: .; V: TRBV3-1/TRBV3-2; DNA: TGTGCCAGCAGCCTCCCATCGGGACACTCCCCCTTGTACGAGCAGTACTTC; CDR3: CASSLPSGHSPLYEQYF
J: TRBJ1-5; size: .; D: .; V: TRBV9; DNA: TGTGCCAGCAGCGTAGATTGGGGCGGAACGCAGCCCCAGCATTTT; CDR3: CASSVDWGGTQPQHF
J: TRBJ2-2; size: .; D: .; V: TRBV5-4; DNA: TGTGCCAGCAGCCCGACTAGTCCCGGGGAGCTGTTTTTT; CDR3: CASSPTSPGELFF
J: TRBJ2-1; size: .; D: TRBD2; V: TRBV19; DNA: TGTGCCAGTAACCGACTAGCGGGGGAAATCAATGAGCAGTTCTTC; CDR3: CASNRLAGEINEQFF
J: TRBJ1-2; size: .; D: .; V: TRBV28; DNA: TGTGCCAGCAGTCCCCCGTGGGGCGGCTATGGCTACACCTTC; CDR3: CASSPPWGGYGYTF
J: TRBJ1-5; size: .; D: .; V: TRBV28; DNA: TGTGCCAGCAGTCCTAACTCACAGGGCTATCAGCCCCAGCATTTT; CDR3: CASSPNSQGYQPQHF
J: TRBJ2-1; size: .; D: TRBD1; V: TRBV6-4; DNA: TGTGCCAGCAGTGACTCTACAGGGGGCTACAATGAGCAGTTCTTC; CDR3: CASSDSTGGYNEQFF
J: TRBJ2-2; size: .; D: TRBD2; V: TRBV3-1/TRBV3-2; DNA: TGTGCCAGCAGCCGCCAAGCGGGGGCTATAACCGGGGAGCTGTTTTTT; CDR3: CASSRQAGAITGELFF
J: TRBJ1-5; size: .; D: TRBD1; V: TRBV10-3; DNA: TGTGCCATCAGTGTGGGTGGGGGACAGGGGGCCTATCAGCCCCAGCATTTT; CDR3: CAISVGGGQGAYQPQHF
J: TRBJ2-2; size: few; D: TRBD2; V: TRBV12-5; DNA: TGTGCTAGTGGTTTGGTCCGAGTAGCGGGGGGCCGTGGGACCGGGGAGCTGTTTTTT; CDR3: CASGLVRVAGGRGTGELFF
J: TRBJ2-5; size: .; D: .; V: TRBV6-5; DNA: TGTGCCTGCGAGGGCAGCCAAGAGACCCAGTACTTC; CDR3: CACEGSQETQYF
J: TRBJ2-5; size: .; D: TRBD2; V: TRBV6-5; DNA: TGTGCCAGCAGTTACTCGGGGGGGACGACCCAGTACTTC; CDR3: CASSYSGGTTQYF
J: TRBJ2-7; size: .; D: TRBD1; V: TRBV18; DNA: TGTGCCAGCTCACCAGCACAGGGGGGCCACGAGCAGTACTTC; CDR3: CASSPAQGGHEQYF